These 10 T cell receptor beta chains were all obtained from the same sample, sequenced in a study of a mutant IDH1 vaccine in newly diagnosed glioma. The time point is: week 47, end of study. In every dose of vaccine, 300 ug of mutant IDH1 20-mer peptide was given alongside topical imiquimod. Sequenced by immunoSEQ multiplex PCR; TCRdb stores in-frame clones only, minus some. The sample has over 75,000 clones; over 75% are singletons. Antigens of these TCRs are unknown. The sample consisted of PBMCs, taken from a glioma patient whose treatment included an IDH1 peptide vaccine. Every receptor here comes from a man aged 40-49 years with glioma.

The chain uses TRBV29-1 and TRBJ1-6; TRBD1 is a possible D gene (5 bases). The CDR3 has 14 amino acids. Trimming left V 0 bases short and J 10 bases short, with 13 bases between. The germline V gene has CDR1 SQVTM and CDR2 ANQGSEA. CDR3 DNA sequence: TGCAGCGTTGAAGAGGTGGCAGGGAAATCACCCCTCCACTTT. Its translation: CSVEEVAGKSPLHF.

This rearrangement joins TRBV15 to TRBJ1-1; 8 positions match TRBD1. V lost 3 bases and J lost 0; bases outside the gene matches: 3. The CDR3 spans 15 residues. Germline-derived CDR1 and CDR2 are LNHNV and YYDKDF (reference sequence). The DNA of the CDR3 is TGTGCCACCAGCAGCAAGGACAGGGTGAACACTGAAGCTTTCTTT. Its protein is CATSSKDRVNTEAFF.

The chain has TRBV5-4 and TRBJ1-6; D is uncertain. V was trimmed by 0 bases and J by 0 bases, leaving 4 bases between them. The CDR3 is 15 amino acids. Germline values: CDR1 SGHNT, CDR2 YYREEE (reference sequence). This chain's CDR3 is CASSLGSSYNSPLHF. The CDR3 DNA reads as TGTGCCAGCAGCTTGGGCAGCTCCTATAATTCACCCCTCCACTTT.

This clone was seen more than once but under ten times. The V call is TRBV19, the J call TRBJ1-1; D gene ambiguous. Germline V gene data show CDR1 as LNHDA and CDR2 as SQIVND (reference sequence). Trimming took off 6 bases at V and 3 bases at J, with 17 bases between the two ends. CDR3 length equals 15 residues. The CDR3, as DNA: TGTGCCAGTAGCCCCACACCCTTCTGGGACACTGAAGCTTTCTTT. The encoded protein is CASSPTPFWDTEAFF. Looking up the rest from reference TRBV19 and TRBJ1-1 gives the full variable domain: DGGITQSPKYLFRKEGQNVTLSCEQNLNHDAMYWYRQDPGQGLRLIYYSQIVNDFQKGDIAEGYSVSREKKESFPLTVTSAQKNPTAFYLCASSPTPFWDTEAFFGQGTRLTVV.

The J gene is TRBJ2-7, the V gene TRBV5-1; 9 bases map to TRBD1. The V gene end was trimmed by 3 bases and the J gene end by 2 bases; junction bases not matched to a gene: 3. The CDR3 is 14 amino acids. Germline values: CDR1 SGHRS, CDR2 YFSETQ. This CDR3 reads CASSWGTGTYEQYF. The CDR3 DNA sequence: TGCGCCAGCAGCTGGGGGACAGGGACCTACGAGCAGTACTTC.

The chain is built from TRBV18 and TRBJ2-1; the D is unclear. Trimming stripped 1 base from V and 10 bases from J, with 8 bases between. The CDR3 extends over 12 amino acids. From germline, CDR1 is KGHSH and CDR2 LQKENI. CDR3 region: CASSPQGNEQFF. The CDR3 coding sequence is TGTGCCAGCTCACCACAGGGAAACGAGCAGTTCTTC.

J is TRBJ2-1 and V is TRBV19; D may be TRBD1 (5 bases). Germline V lookup: CDR1 LNHDA, CDR2 SQIVND (reference sequence). Trimming took off 5 bases at V and 5 bases at J, with 13 bases between the two ends. The CDR3 extends over 14 amino acids. The DNA of the CDR3 is TGTGCCAGTAGTCCTTGGGGCCTTCACAATGAGCAGTTCTTC. Translating gives CASSPWGLHNEQFF.

CDR3 sequence reads: CASHRDSFGELFF. Here the CDR3 DNA reads TGTGCCAGCCACAGGGACAGTTTCGGGGAGCTGTTTTTT. The chain couples TRBV27 to TRBJ2-2, with TRBD1 identical over 7 bases. The ends lost 8 bases at V and 7 bases at J; junction bases unmatched: 7. The CDR3 loop spans 13 amino acids. CDR1 and CDR2 (germline): MNHEY, SMNVEV (reference sequence).

The chain carries TRBV6-5 and TRBJ1-2; D is perhaps TRBD1 (6 bases). This CDR3 has 13 residues. Germline V gene sequence: CDR1 MNHEY, CDR2 SVGAGI. Trimming removed 2 bases at V and 3 bases at J, with 7 bases between. This CDR3 is CASSYQGYYGYTF. CDR3 sequence (DNA): TGTGCCAGCAGTTACCAGGGGTACTATGGCTACACCTTC.

J is TRBJ2-7 and V is TRBV6-6; TRBD1 is a possible D gene (5 bases). This CDR3 contains 12 residues. V was shortened by 5 bases and J by 3 bases, with 8 bases between the two germline ends. From germline, CDR1 is MNHNY and CDR2 SVGAGI (reference sequence). The CDR3 here is CASSRDSYEQYF. The CDR3, as DNA: TGTGCCAGCAGTCGAGACAGCTACGAGCAGTACTTC.